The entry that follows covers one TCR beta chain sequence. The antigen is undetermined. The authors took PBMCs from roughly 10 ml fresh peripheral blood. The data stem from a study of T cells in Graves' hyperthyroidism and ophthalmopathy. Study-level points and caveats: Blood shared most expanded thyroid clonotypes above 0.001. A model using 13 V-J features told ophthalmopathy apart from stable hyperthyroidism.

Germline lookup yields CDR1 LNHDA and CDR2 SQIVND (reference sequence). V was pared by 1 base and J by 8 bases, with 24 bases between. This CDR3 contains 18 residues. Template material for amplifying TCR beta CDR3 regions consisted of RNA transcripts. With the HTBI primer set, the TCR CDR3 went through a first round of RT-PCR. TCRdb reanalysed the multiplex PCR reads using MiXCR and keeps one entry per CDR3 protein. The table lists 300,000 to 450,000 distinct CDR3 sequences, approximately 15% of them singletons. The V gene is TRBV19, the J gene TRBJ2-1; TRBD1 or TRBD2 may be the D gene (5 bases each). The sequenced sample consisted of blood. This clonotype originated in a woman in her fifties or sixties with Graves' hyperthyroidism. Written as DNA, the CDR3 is TGTGCCAGTAGTATAGTGTATGGGGCAGACTACGACTGGGATGAGCAGTTCTTC. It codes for CASSIVYGADYDWDEQFF.